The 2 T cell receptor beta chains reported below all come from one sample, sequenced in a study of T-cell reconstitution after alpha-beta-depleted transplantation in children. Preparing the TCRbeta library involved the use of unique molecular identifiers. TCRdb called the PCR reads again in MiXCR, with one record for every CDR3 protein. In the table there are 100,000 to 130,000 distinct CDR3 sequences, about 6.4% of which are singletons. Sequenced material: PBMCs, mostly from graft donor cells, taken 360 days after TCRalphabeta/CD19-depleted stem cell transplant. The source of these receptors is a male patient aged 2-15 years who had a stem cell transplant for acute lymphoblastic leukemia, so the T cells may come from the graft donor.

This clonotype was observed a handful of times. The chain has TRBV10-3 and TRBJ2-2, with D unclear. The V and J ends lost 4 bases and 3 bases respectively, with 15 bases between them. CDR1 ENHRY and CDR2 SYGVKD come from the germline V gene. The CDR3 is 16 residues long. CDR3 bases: TGTGCCATCAGTGCCCCTCTGGCGGCGGACACCGGGGAGCTGTTTTTT. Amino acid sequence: CAISAPLAADTGELFF.

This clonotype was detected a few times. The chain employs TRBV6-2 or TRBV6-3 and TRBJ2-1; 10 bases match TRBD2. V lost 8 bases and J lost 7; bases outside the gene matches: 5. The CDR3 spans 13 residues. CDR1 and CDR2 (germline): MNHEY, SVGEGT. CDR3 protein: CASSLAGANEQFF. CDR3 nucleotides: TGTGCCAGCTCCCTAGCGGGAGCAAATGAGCAGTTCTTC.